The 10 T cell receptor beta chains given below trace back to one sample, sequenced in a study of OX40 agonist ivuxolimab in advanced cancers. Assay: immunoSEQ multiplex PCR; the TCRdb copy retains only in-frame clones and omits some. There are approximately 72,000 clones in the sample; around 84% occur only once, and 1.6% lies in the top ten. The sample here was CD4+ or CD8+ T cells sorted from blood, taken in a trial of the OX40 agonist ivuxolimab. All receptors come from an adult with an advanced solid tumor such as melanoma, head and neck, liver or kidney cancer.

In nucleotides, the CDR3 is TGTGCCAGCAGCGTAGGGACAGGGATGGGGGAGACCCAGTACTTC. Protein product: CASSVGTGMGETQYF. The chain links TRBV9 to TRBJ2-5; 8 positions match TRBD1. The CDR3 loop spans 15 amino acids. V dropped 0 bases and J dropped 5; count of bases not matched to a gene: 6. Germline loops: CDR1 SGDLS, CDR2 YYNGEE.

The rearrangement uses TRBV25-1 and TRBJ2-1; 7 bases are shared with TRBD2. The CDR3 runs to 15 residues. The trim removed 3 bases at V and 2 bases at J, leaving 4 bases unmatched. From germline, CDR1 is MGHDK and CDR2 SYGVNS. The CDR3 spells CASSEAGAAYNEQFF. CDR3 sequence (DNA): TGTGCCAGCAGTGAGGCGGGAGCAGCCTACAATGAGCAGTTCTTC.

In DNA, the CDR3 is TGCAGCTTCCAGCCGGGGGCGACTGAGCAGTTCTTC. Residues: CSFQPGATEQFF. The V gene is TRBV29-1, the J gene TRBJ2-1; D might be TRBD1 or TRBD2, each matching 6 bases. Trimming cost V 8 bases and J 9 bases, with 17 bases left between them. Germline CDR1 and CDR2: SQVTM and ANQGSEA. This CDR3 comprises 12 residues.

The gene calls are TRBV6-5 and TRBJ2-5; 9 bases agree with TRBD1. The V gene's germline CDR1 is MNHEY and CDR2 SVGAGI. After removal of 2 bases from V and 5 bases from J, the junction contained 3 bases not matched to a gene. The CDR3 runs 14 residues. Here the CDR3 DNA reads TGTGCCAGCAGTTACCGGGACAGGGATGAGACCCAGTACTTC. Its protein is CASSYRDRDETQYF.

The V gene is TRBV7-6, the J gene TRBJ1-4; 10 nucleotides line up with TRBD1. Trimming at V came to 2 bases and at J to 8 bases, leaving 5 bases not matched to a gene. Germline lookup yields CDR1 SGHVS and CDR2 FNYEAQ. CDR3 length: 15 residues. CDR3 DNA: TGTGCCAGCAGCTTAAGGACAGGGGGGAGGGAAAAACTGTTTTTT. Protein sequence: CASSLRTGGREKLFF.

The CDR3 DNA reads as TGTGCCAGCAGCGTAGCGGTGGCATCTGAAGCTTTCTTT. Its protein product is CASSVAVASEAFF. The chain employs TRBV9 and TRBJ1-1; D is uncertain. In germline, CDR1 is SGDLS, CDR2 YYNGEE. This CDR3 comprises 13 residues. Between the trimmed V and J ends, which lost 0 bases and 6 bases, there was a span of 9 bases.

J is TRBJ1-2 and V is TRBV29-1; D ambiguous. The V and J ends lost 8 bases and 2 bases respectively, with 18 bases between them. Germline CDR1 SQVTM, CDR2 ANQGSEA. The CDR3 loop spans 14 amino acids. The CDR3: CSFHAPGGNYGYTF. Written as DNA, the CDR3 is TGCAGCTTTCACGCGCCAGGAGGAAACTATGGCTACACCTTC.

For this clone: Other DNA sequences within the sample encode an identical CDR3. V and J are TRBV27 and TRBJ2-3; D is possibly TRBD1 or TRBD2 (7 bases each). Germline V CDR1 and CDR2: MNHEY, SMNVEV (reference sequence). Between the trimmed V and J ends, which lost 6 bases and 6 bases, there was a span of 10 bases. CDR3 length: 12 residues. The CDR3 reads CASSRGGDTQYF. As DNA, the CDR3 is TGTGCCAGCAGCAGGGGGGGGGATACGCAGTATTTT.

The chain employs TRBV5-1 and TRBJ2-7, with 11 bases fitting TRBD2. V lost 4 bases to trimming and J lost 4 bases; unmatched junction nucleotides: 7. This CDR3 region has 15 residues. Germline V CDR1 and CDR2: SGHRS, YFSETQ. The chain's CDR3 is CASSAQGLAEYEQYF. For the CDR3, the DNA is TGCGCCAGCAGCGCACAGGGACTAGCGGAATACGAGCAGTACTTC.

The chain carries TRBV19 and TRBJ1-2; D perhaps matches TRBD1 (5 bases). Germline lookup yields CDR1 LNHDA and CDR2 SQIVND (reference sequence). The CDR3 runs to 12 residues. The CDR3, as DNA: TGTGCTACAGGCGGGGCTAACTATGGCTACACCTTC. Residues: CATGGANYGYTF.